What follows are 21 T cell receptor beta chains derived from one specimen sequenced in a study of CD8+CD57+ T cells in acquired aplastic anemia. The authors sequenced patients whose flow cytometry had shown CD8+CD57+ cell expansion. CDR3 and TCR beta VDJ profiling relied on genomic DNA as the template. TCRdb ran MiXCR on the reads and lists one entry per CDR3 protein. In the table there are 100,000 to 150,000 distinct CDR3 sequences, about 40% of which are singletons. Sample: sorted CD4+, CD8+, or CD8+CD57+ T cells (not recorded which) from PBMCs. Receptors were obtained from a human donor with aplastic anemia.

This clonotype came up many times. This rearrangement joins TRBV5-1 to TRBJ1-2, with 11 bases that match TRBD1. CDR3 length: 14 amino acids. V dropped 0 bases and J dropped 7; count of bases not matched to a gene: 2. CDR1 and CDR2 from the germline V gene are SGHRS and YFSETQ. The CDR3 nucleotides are TGCGCCAGCAGCTTGGCAGGGACAGGGGGTGGCTACACCTTC. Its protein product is CASSLAGTGGGYTF.

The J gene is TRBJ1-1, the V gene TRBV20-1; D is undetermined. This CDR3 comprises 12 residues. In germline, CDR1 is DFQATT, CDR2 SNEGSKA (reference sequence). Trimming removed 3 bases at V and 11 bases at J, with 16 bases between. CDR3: CSASIQFPDAFF. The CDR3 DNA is TGCAGTGCTAGCATTCAGTTTCCCGACGCTTTCTTT.

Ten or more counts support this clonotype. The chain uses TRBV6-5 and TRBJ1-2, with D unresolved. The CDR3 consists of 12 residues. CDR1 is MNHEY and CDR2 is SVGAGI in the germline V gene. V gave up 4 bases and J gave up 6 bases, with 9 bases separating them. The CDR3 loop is CASSFGPNGYTF. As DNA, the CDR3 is TGTGCCAGCAGTTTCGGGCCCAATGGCTACACCTTC.

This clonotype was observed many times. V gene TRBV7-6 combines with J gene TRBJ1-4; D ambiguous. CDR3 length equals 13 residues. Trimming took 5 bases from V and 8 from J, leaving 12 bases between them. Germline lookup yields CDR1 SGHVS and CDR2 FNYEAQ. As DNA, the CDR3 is TGTGCCAGCAGCCCGAGAGGGCGGGAAAAACTGTTTTTT. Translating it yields CASSPRGREKLFF.

DNA of the CDR3: TGTGCCAGCAGCTCCGGCAGGGGGGACTATGGCTACACCTTC. Protein sequence: CASSSGRGDYGYTF. The rearrangement uses TRBV7-2 and TRBJ1-2; the match to TRBD1 covers 7 bases. V was clipped by 4 bases and J by 3 bases; unmatched bases: 5. Germline V gives CDR1 SGHTA, CDR2 FQGNSA. There are 14 residues in the CDR3. The variable domain in full, completed from reference TRBV7-2 and TRBJ1-2, reads GAGVSQSPSNKVTEKGKDVELRCDPISGHTALYWYRQSLGQGLEFLIYFQGNSAPDKSGLPSDRFSAERTGGSVSTLTIQRTQQEDSAVYLCASSSGRGDYGYTFGSGTRLTVV.

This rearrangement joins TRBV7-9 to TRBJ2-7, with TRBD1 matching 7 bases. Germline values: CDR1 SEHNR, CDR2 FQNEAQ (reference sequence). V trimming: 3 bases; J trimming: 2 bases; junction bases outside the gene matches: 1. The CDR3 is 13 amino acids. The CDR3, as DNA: TGTGCCAGCAGCTTTGGGACAGCCTACGAGCAGTACTTC. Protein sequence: CASSFGTAYEQYF. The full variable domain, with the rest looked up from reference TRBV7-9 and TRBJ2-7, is DTGVSQNPRHKITKRGQNVTFRCDPISEHNRLYWYRQTLGQGPEFLTYFQNEAQLEKSRLLSDRFSAERPKGSFSTLEIQRTEQGDSAMYLCASSFGTAYEQYFGPGTRLTVT.

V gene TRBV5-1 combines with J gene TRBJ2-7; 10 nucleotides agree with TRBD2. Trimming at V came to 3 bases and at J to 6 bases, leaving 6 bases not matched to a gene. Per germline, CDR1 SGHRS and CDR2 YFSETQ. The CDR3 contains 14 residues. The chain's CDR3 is CASSSAGGPVEQYF. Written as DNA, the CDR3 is TGCGCCAGCAGCTCAGCGGGAGGGCCAGTCGAGCAGTACTTC.

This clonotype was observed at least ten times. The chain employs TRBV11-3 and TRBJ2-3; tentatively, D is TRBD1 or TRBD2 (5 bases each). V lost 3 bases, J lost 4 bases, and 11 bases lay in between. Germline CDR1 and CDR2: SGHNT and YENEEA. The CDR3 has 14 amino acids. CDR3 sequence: CASSLGRYSDTQYF. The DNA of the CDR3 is TGTGCCAGCAGCTTGGGACGTTACTCAGATACGCAGTATTTT. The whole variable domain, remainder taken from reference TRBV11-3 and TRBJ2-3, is EAGVVQSPRYKIIEKKQPVAFWCNPISGHNTLYWYLQNLGQGPELLIRYENEEAVDDSQLPKDRFSAERLKGVDSTLKIQPAELGDSAVYLCASSLGRYSDTQYFGPGTRLTVL.

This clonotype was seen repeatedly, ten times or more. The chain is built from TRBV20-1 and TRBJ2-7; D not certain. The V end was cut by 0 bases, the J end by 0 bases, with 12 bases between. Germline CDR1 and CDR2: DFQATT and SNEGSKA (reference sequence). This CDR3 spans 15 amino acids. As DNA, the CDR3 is TGCAGTGCTAGAGATCCGGCCTTCAGCTCCTACGAGCAGTACTTC. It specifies CSARDPAFSSYEQYF.

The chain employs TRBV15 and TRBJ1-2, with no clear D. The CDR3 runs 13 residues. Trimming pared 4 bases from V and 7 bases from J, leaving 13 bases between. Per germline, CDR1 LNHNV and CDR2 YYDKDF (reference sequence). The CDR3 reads CATSTLGRAGYTF. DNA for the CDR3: TGTGCCACCAGCACCCTGGGGAGGGCTGGCTACACCTTC.

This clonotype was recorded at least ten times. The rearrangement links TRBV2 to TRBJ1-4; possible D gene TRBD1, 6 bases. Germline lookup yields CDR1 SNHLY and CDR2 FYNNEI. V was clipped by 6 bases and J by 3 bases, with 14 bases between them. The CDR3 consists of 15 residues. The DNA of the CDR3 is TGTGCCAGCAGAGGGGGGGGGTCAGCTAATGAAAAACTGTTTTTT. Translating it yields CASRGGGSANEKLFF.

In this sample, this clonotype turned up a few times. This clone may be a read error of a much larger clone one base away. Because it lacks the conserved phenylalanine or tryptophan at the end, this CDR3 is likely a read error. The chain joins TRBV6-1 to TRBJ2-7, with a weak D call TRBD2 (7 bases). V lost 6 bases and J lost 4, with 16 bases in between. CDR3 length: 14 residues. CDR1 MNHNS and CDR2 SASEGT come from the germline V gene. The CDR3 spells CASSPRGGTYEQYL. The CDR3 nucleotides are TGTGCCAGCAGCCCTAGGGGGGGAACTTACGAGCAGTACCTC.

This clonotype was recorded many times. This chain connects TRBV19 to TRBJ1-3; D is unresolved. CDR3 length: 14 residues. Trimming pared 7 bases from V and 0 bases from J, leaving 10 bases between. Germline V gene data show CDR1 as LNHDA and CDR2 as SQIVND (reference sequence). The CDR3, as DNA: TGTGCCAGTACCAAGTCGGCCTCTGGAAACACCATATATTTT. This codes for CASTKSASGNTIYF.

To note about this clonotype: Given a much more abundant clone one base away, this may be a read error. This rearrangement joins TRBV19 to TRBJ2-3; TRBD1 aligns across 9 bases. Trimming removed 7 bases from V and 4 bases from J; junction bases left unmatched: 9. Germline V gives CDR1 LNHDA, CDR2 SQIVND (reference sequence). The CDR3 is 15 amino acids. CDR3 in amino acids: CASNAPGQGSDTQYF. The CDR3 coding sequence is TGTGCCAGTAATGCCCCGGGACAGGGCTCAGATACGCAGTATTTT.

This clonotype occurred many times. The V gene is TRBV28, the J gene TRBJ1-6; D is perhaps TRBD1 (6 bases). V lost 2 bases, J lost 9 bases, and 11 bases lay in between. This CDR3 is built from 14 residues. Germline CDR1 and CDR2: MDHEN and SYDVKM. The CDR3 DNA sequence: TGTGCCAGCAGTTTAGGGGGCGCGGGTTCACCCCTCCACTTT. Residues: CASSLGGAGSPLHF.

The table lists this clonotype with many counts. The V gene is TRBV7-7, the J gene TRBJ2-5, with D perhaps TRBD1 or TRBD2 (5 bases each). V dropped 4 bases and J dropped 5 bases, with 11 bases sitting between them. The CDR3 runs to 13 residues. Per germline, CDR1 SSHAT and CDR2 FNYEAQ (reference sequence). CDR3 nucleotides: TGTGCCAGCAGCTCGGGACCCTTGGAGACCCAGTACTTC. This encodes CASSSGPLETQYF.

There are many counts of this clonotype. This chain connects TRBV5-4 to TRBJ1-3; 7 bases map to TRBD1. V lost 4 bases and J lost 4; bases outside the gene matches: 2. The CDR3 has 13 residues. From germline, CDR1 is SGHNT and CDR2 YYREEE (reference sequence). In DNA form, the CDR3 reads TGTGCCAGCAGCCAGACAGGGGGAAACACCATATATTTT. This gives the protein CASSQTGGNTIYF.

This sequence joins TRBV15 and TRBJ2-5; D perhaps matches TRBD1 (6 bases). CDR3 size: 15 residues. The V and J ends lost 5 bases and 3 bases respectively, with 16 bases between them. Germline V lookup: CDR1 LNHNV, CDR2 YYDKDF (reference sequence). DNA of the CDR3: TGTGCCACCAGCTTAGCCCACGGGACAAAAGAGACCCAGTACTTC. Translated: CATSLAHGTKETQYF.

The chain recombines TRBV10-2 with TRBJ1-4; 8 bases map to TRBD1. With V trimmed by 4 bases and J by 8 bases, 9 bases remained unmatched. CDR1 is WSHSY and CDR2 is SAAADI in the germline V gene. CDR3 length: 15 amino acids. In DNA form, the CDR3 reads TGCGCCAGCAGTGGGGGGGTGGACAGGGAGGAAAAACTGTTTTTT. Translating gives CASSGGVDREEKLFF.

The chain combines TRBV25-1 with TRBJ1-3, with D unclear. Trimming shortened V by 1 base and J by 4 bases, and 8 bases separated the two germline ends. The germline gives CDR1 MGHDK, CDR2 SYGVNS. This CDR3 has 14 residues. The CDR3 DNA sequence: TGTGCCAGCAGTGAATGGGCCCCGGGAAACACCATATATTTT. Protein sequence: CASSEWAPGNTIYF.

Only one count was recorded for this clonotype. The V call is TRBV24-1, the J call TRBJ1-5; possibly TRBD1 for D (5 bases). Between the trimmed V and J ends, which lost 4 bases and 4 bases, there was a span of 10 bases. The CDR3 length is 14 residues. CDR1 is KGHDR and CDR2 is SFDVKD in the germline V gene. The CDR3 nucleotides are TGTGCCACCAGTGAGGGGGGGGGAAATCAGCCCCAGCATTTT. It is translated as CATSEGGGNQPQHF.